The 23 T cell receptor beta chains below were found in one sample sequenced in a study of response to subunit inactivated influenza vaccine. A single record per CDR3 protein comes from TCRdb applying MiXCR to the RT-PCR reads. This sample has more than 250,000 distinct CDR3 sequences, with about a fifth found just once. The specimen was PBMCs from blood, collected less than 22 months after vaccination. Receptors originate from a man aged 45 to 70 who received an inactivated influenza vaccine.

The rearrangement links TRBV12-2 to TRBJ2-2; the table's D call, TRBD2, was not checked against the DNA. TRBV12-2 is flagged as a pseudogene. This CDR3 contains 19 residues. The CDR3 region is CASRFGTSGGKRNTGELFF. The CDR3 DNA follows: TGTGCAAGTCGCTTCGGGACTAGCGGGGGGAAACGGAACACCGGGGAGCTGTTTTTT.

The chain carries TRBV5-1 and TRBJ1-1, with D perhaps matching TRBD1 (5 bases). The CDR3 runs to 14 residues. Germline lookup yields CDR1 SGHRS and CDR2 YFSETQ. V lost 4 bases, J lost 2 bases, and 12 bases lay in between. The CDR3 region has the DNA TGCGCCAGCAGCATCCGGGACCGAAACACTGAAGCTTTCTTT. As protein: CASSIRDRNTEAFF.

The chain employs TRBV11-2 and TRBJ1-2; D unresolved. Trimming took 3 bases from V and 5 from J, leaving 16 bases between them. CDR3 length: 15 residues. Germline CDR1 and CDR2: SGHAT and FQNNGV. The CDR3 DNA sequence: TGTGCCAGCAGCTTCGGTGGAGGTGGTGGATATGGCTACACCTTC. Encoded protein: CASSFGGGGGYGYTF.

The rearrangement uses TRBV2 and TRBJ2-7; D possibly corresponds to TRBD1 (5 bases). Germline lookup yields CDR1 SNHLY and CDR2 FYNNEI. Trimming pared 6 bases from V and 6 bases from J, leaving 15 bases between. The CDR3 has 13 residues. In DNA, the CDR3 is TGTGCCAGCAGCCCCCAGGGTACGGGCGAGCAGTACTTC. Protein sequence: CASSPQGTGEQYF. The whole variable domain, remainder taken from reference TRBV2 and TRBJ2-7, is EPEVTQTPSHQVTQMGQEVILRCVPISNHLYFYWYRQILGQKVEFLVSFYNNEISEKSEIFDDQFSVERPDGSNFTLKIRSTKLEDSAMYFCASSPQGTGEQYFGPGTRLTVT.

This chain joins TRBV20-1 and TRBJ2-7; 7 nucleotides match TRBD1. The V gene end was trimmed by 6 bases and the J gene end by 4 bases; junction bases not matched to a gene: 12. Germline-derived CDR1 and CDR2 are DFQATT and SNEGSKA (reference sequence). There are 14 residues in the CDR3. CDR3 amino acids: CSATDRVASYEQYF. The CDR3 coding sequence is TGCAGTGCAACTGACAGGGTTGCGTCGTACGAGCAGTACTTC.

The chain links TRBV29-1 to TRBJ1-2, with D uncertain. Trimming removed 4 bases at V and 4 bases at J, with 10 bases between. Germline V gives CDR1 SQVTM, CDR2 ANQGSEA. CDR3 length: 12 residues. The CDR3 region is CSVVPQLYGYTF. The CDR3 DNA sequence: TGCAGCGTTGTTCCCCAGCTCTATGGCTACACCTTC.

The chain links TRBV20-1 to TRBJ2-5; 7 bases are shared with TRBD2. In germline, CDR1 is DFQATT, CDR2 SNEGSKA (reference sequence). The J segment lost 1 base and the V segment lost 7 bases, leaving 12 bases of the junction unmatched. CDR3 length: 15 amino acids. The CDR3 sequence: CSGIRPAGTQETQYF. The CDR3, as DNA: TGCAGTGGAATCAGGCCAGCGGGGACCCAAGAGACCCAGTACTTC.

This chain uses TRBV4-3 with TRBJ2-1, with D maybe TRBD2 (5 bases). The CDR3 sequence is 14 residues long. Trimming pared 4 bases from V and 10 bases from J, leaving 17 bases between. Germline loops: CDR1 LGHNA, CDR2 YSLEER. CDR3: CASSPGVAWREQFF. In DNA form, the CDR3 reads TGCGCCAGCAGCCCCGGGGTTGCTTGGAGGGAGCAGTTCTTC.

The rearrangement uses TRBV20-1 and TRBJ1-1; 8 bases agree with TRBD1. There are 15 residues in the CDR3. CDR1 is DFQATT, CDR2 SNEGSKA, per germline (reference sequence). The V and J ends lost 0 bases and 3 bases, in that order; junction bases with no gene match: 6. CDR3 amino acids: CSARDPDRAHTEAFF. CDR3 sequence (DNA): TGCAGTGCTAGAGATCCGGACAGGGCCCACACTGAAGCTTTCTTT.

This clonotype has just a few counts. The gene calls are TRBV20-1 and TRBJ1-1, with TRBD1 as a possible D gene (5 bases). CDR1 is DFQATT and CDR2 is SNEGSKA in the germline V gene (reference sequence). Trimming shortened V by 1 base and J by 5 bases, and 14 bases separated the two germline ends. The CDR3 extends over 14 amino acids. The CDR3 DNA reads TGCAGTGCTAGAGGGCAGGGAGGAATTACTGAAGCTTTCTTT. Residues: CSARGQGGITEAFF.

The chain uses TRBV19 and TRBJ1-2, with 9 bases fitting TRBD1. Germline CDR1 and CDR2: LNHDA and SQIVND (reference sequence). V was clipped by 1 base and J by 13 bases; unmatched bases: 13. CDR3 length: 15 amino acids. Written as DNA, the CDR3 is TGTGCCAGTAGTATAGCCCGGGGACAGGGATTCCCCTCCACCTTC. This gives the protein CASSIARGQGFPSTF.

The V gene is TRBV11-3, the J gene TRBJ2-5; D is tentatively TRBD1 or TRBD2 (7 bases each). From germline, CDR1 is SGHNT and CDR2 YENEEA. The CDR3 is 15 residues long. V was cut by 2 bases and J by 4 bases, with 14 bases left in between. The CDR3 coding sequence is TGTGCCAGCAGCTTATCGCCAGGGGGGGGAGAGACCCAGTACTTC. Its protein product is CASSLSPGGGETQYF.

This chain joins TRBV5-6 and TRBJ1-2, with 8 nucleotides matching TRBD1. The CDR3 loop spans 15 amino acids. J gave up 7 bases and V 2 bases, and 10 bases lay outside the gene matches. Germline-derived CDR1 and CDR2 are SGHDT and YYEEEE. The CDR3 spells CASSFDQGAGIGYTF. The DNA for the CDR3 is TGTGCCAGCAGCTTCGATCAGGGGGCGGGAATTGGCTACACCTTC.

The genes are TRBV6-1 and TRBJ1-1; possibly TRBD1 for D (5 bases). Deletions cut 2 bases from V and 3 bases from J, with 10 bases between. Germline values: CDR1 MNHNS, CDR2 SASEGT. The CDR3 runs to 14 residues. The CDR3 DNA is TGTGCCAGCAGTGAACGGGACCAGGACACTGAAGCTTTCTTT. It is translated as CASSERDQDTEAFF.

This clonotype was seen a handful of times. This sequence joins TRBV24-1 and TRBJ2-7; no clear D. V lost 5 bases to trimming and J lost 0 bases, with 7 bases between them. Germline-derived CDR1 and CDR2 are KGHDR and SFDVKD. The CDR3 is 13 residues long. CDR3 coding DNA: TGTGCCACCAGTGGGGTCGGCTCCTACGAGCAGTACTTC. Amino acids: CATSGVGSYEQYF.

The chain recombines TRBV6-1 with TRBJ2-7; D gene unclear. Germline V gives CDR1 MNHNS, CDR2 SASEGT. V lost 0 bases to trimming and J lost 6 bases, with 9 bases between them. The CDR3 extends over 13 amino acids. The CDR3: CASSEALFGEQYF. CDR3 sequence (DNA): TGTGCCAGCAGTGAAGCGCTTTTTGGCGAGCAGTACTTC.

The V gene is TRBV20-1, the J gene TRBJ2-7; 7 nucleotides align to TRBD2. The length of the CDR3 is 14 residues. Germline V gives CDR1 DFQATT, CDR2 SNEGSKA (reference sequence). The J segment lost 2 bases and the V segment lost 4 bases, leaving 8 bases of the junction unmatched. The CDR3 coding sequence is TGCAGTGCTATCCCCGCGGGGGTAGCCTACGAGCAGTACTTC. This translates into CSAIPAGVAYEQYF.

The chain carries TRBV18 and TRBJ2-7; either TRBD1 or TRBD2 may supply D (5 bases each). CDR1 KGHSH and CDR2 LQKENI come from the germline V gene. Trimming removed 4 bases from V and 3 bases from J, with 7 bases in between. The CDR3 loop spans 12 amino acids. The CDR3 coding sequence is TGTGCCAGCTCACGGGGGTACTACGAGCAGTACTTC. Amino acid sequence: CASSRGYYEQYF.

This clonotype appeared a few times. The rearrangement joins TRBV9 to TRBJ1-2; TRBD1 matches at 8 bases. CDR1 and CDR2 from the germline V gene are SGDLS and YYNGEE. CDR3 length: 13 residues. The V gene end was trimmed by 2 bases and the J gene end by 8 bases; junction bases not matched to a gene: 5. The CDR3 loop reads CASSVSDRAGYTF. DNA of the CDR3: TGTGCCAGCAGCGTCTCGGACAGGGCGGGCTACACCTTC.

This clonotype has just a few counts. The rearrangement uses TRBV3-1 and TRBJ2-3, with D maybe TRBD1 (6 bases). The CDR3 is made up of 15 amino acids. CDR1 and CDR2 from the germline V gene are LGHDT and YNNKEL (reference sequence). The ends were cut back, 1 base at V and 1 base at J, with 9 bases in the middle. The CDR3 DNA reads TGTGCCAGCAGCCAAGGGTACAGGGGCACAGATACGCAGTATTTT. Protein: CASSQGYRGTDTQYF.

The chain uses TRBV4-3 and TRBJ2-1, with D unclear. CDR1 and CDR2 from the germline V gene are LGHNA and YSLEER. V lost 2 bases and J 7 bases, leaving 6 bases between the germline ends. CDR3 length: 12 amino acids. Here the CDR3 reads CASSQWGNEQFF. The CDR3, as DNA: TGCGCCAGCAGCCAATGGGGTAATGAGCAGTTCTTC.

This clonotype was detected a few times. The J gene is TRBJ2-7, the V gene TRBV5-4; TRBD1 matches 7 bases. The CDR3 loop spans 14 amino acids. V lost 4 bases to trimming and J lost 2 bases; unmatched junction nucleotides: 6. The V gene's germline CDR1 is SGHNT and CDR2 YYREEE (reference sequence). The CDR3 DNA reads as TGTGCCAGCAGCCCGACAGGGCCCACCTACGAGCAGTACTTC. Translation gives CASSPTGPTYEQYF.

This chain uses TRBV13 with TRBJ2-3, with 11 bases aligning to TRBD2. The CDR3 runs 19 residues. Trimming cost V 5 bases and J 2 bases; bases outside gene matches: 15. CDR1 is PRHDT and CDR2 is FYEKMQ in the germline V gene (reference sequence). The CDR3 sequence: CASSLMTSGERGDTDTQYF. The CDR3 nucleotides read TGTGCCAGCAGCCTGATGACTAGCGGGGAAAGGGGTGACACAGATACGCAGTATTTT.